This T cell receptor beta chain originates from a study of blood T cell repertoires in COVID-19. Study context: PBMCs, B-cell-depleted T cells, or T cells provided the cDNA or gDNA that made up the material.

V was shortened by 1 base and J by 2 bases, with 11 bases between the two germline ends. The CDR3 consists of 16 residues. Germline CDR1 KGHSH, CDR2 LQKENI. Only in-frame clones appear in the TCRdb table, and some are missing; sequencing was by immunoSEQ multiplex PCR. The table records fewer than 85,000 clones, about nine tenths of them present only once. Material: peripheral blood. The receptor was derived from a woman aged 45-65 years in a cohort sampled during active COVID-19. The V and J genes are TRBV18 and TRBJ2-2, with D tentatively TRBD2 (7 bases). CDR3 protein: CASSPRSGTNTGELFF. CDR3 coding DNA: TGTGCCAGCTCACCACGGAGCGGGACAAACACCGGGGAGCTGTTTTTT.